This T cell receptor beta chain was sequenced in a study of blood T cell repertoires in COVID-19. Method: immunoSEQ multiplex PCR; TCRdb's copy keeps in-frame clones and lacks some. The sample consists of some 300,000 clones, around 84% of them appearing once. The CDR3 runs 13 residues. Trimming took 3 bases from V and 5 from J, leaving 10 bases between them. The source material was peripheral blood. The TCR was taken from a man aged 65 to 85 with acute or convalescent COVID-19. The chain uses TRBV12-3 or TRBV12-4 and TRBJ1-2; D might be TRBD1 (5 bases). The CDR3 nucleotides are TGTGCCAGCAGTTTTTCACAGGATTATGGCTACACCTTC. Protein: CASSFSQDYGYTF.